This T cell receptor (beta chain) was captured by sequencing in a study of beta chain features in type 1 diabetes. Study-wide points: Unsettled here was the matter of whether HLA type influences TCRB rearrangement.

Since all of the isolated RNA was reverse transcribed, expressed TCRB transcripts were what got sequenced. Naive, central memory and regulatory T cell samples produced a mean of about 3.5 million reads. This table comes from immunoSEQ multiplex PCR, and its TCRdb copy is limited to in-frame clones, with some not included. The repertoire holds roughly 350,000 clones, with about 10% as singletons. In the case of this clone: Its target is not known.

The ends lost 4 bases at V and 7 bases at J; junction bases unmatched: 6. The germline V gene encodes CDR1 SGHRS and CDR2 YFSETQ. The CDR3 loop spans 15 amino acids. This clonotype originated in a woman under 40 in good health. The J gene is TRBJ2-1, the V gene TRBV5-1; TRBD2 agrees at 12 bases. Sequencing was carried out using naive CD4+ T cells from blood. CDR3 sequence (DNA): TGCGCCAGCAGCAAGACTAGCGGGAGAGTTAATGAGCAGTTCTTC. Translating gives CASSKTSGRVNEQFF.